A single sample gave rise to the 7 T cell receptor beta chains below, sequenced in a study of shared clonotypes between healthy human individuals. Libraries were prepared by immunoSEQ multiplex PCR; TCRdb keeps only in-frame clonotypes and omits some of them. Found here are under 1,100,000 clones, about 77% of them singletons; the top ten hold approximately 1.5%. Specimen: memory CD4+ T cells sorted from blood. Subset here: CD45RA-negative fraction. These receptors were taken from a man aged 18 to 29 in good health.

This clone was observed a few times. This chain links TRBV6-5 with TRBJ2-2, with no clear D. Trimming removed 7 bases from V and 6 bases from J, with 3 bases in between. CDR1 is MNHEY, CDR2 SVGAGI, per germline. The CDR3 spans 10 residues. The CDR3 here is CASKPGELFF. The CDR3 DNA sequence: TGTGCCAGCAAGCCCGGGGAGCTGTTTTTT.

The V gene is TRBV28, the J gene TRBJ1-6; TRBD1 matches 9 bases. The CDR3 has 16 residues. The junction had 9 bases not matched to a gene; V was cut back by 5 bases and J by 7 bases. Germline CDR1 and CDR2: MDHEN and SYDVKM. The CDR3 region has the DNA TGTGCCAGCAGTGCCTTCTCCGGGACAGGGAATTCACCCCTCCACTTT. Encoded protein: CASSAFSGTGNSPLHF.

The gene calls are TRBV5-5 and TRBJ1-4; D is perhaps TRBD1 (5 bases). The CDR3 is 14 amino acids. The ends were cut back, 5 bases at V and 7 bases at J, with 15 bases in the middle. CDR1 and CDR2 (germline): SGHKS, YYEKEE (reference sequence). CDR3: CASSKVGRSEKLFF. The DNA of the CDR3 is TGTGCCAGCAGTAAGGTGGGGCGCAGTGAAAAACTGTTTTTT. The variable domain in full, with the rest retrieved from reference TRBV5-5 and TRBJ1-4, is DAGVTQSPTHLIKTRGQQVTLRCSPISGHKSVSWYQQVLGQGPQFIFQYYEKEERGRGNFPDRFSARQFPNYSSELNVNALLLGDSALYLCASSKVGRSEKLFFGSGTQLSVL.

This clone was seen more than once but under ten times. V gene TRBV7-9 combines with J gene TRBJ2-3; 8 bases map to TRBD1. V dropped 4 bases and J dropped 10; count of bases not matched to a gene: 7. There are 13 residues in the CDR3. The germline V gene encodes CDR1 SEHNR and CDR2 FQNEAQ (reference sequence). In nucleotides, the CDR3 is TGTGCCAGCAGCTACGACCAGGGGGCCGCGCAGTATTTT. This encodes CASSYDQGAAQYF.

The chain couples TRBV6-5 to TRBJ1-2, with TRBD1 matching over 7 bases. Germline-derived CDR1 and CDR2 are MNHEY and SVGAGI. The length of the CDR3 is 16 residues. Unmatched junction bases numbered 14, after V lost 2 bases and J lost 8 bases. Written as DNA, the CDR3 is TGTGCCAGCAGTTACGACTCGGCCTCAGGGGGACAGGGCTACACCTTC. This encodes CASSYDSASGGQGYTF.

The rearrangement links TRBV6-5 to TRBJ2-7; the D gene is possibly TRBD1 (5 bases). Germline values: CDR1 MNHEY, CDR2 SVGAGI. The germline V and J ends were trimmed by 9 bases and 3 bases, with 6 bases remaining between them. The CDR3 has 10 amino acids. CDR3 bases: TGTGCCAGGCAGGGCTACGAGCAGTACTTC. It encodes CARQGYEQYF.

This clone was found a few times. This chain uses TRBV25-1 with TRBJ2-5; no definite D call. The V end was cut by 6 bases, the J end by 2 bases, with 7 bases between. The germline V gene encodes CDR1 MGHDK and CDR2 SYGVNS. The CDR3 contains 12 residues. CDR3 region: CASRETQETQYF. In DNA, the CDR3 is TGTGCCAGCAGGGAGACTCAAGAGACCCAGTACTTC. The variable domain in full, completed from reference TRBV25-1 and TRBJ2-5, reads EADIYQTPRYLVIGTGKKITLECSQTMGHDKMYWYQQDPGMELHLIHYSYGVNSTEKGDLSSESTVSRIRTEHFPLTLESARPSHTSQYLCASRETQETQYFGPGTRLLVL.